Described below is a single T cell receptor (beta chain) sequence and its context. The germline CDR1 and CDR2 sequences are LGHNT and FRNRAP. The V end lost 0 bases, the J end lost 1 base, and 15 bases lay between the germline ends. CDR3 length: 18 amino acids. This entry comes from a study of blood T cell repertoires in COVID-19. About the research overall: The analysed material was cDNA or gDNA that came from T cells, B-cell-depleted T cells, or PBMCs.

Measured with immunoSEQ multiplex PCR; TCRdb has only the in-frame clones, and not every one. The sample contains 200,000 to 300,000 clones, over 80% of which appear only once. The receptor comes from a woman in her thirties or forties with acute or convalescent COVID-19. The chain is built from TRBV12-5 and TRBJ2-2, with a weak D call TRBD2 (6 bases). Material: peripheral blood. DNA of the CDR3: TGTGCTAGTGGTTTGGTTAGAATGGGACTCAGGAACACCGGGGAGCTGTTTTTT. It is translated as CASGLVRMGLRNTGELFF.